Listed below are T cell receptor beta chains from one sample, sequenced in a study of cytotoxic CD8 clonotypes in ibrutinib-treated CLL. This table comes from immunoSEQ multiplex PCR, and its TCRdb copy is limited to in-frame clones, with some not included. Here the sample spans more than 150,000 clones, about 72% being singletons. Sample: PBMCs, taken after 24 months of ibrutinib treatment. Every receptor here comes from a human donor with chronic lymphocytic leukemia. Both conserved end residues are part of each CDR3. Each record gives: CDR3 protein, D gene, V gene, clone size. The D gene is left open where the match is weak. Part of the rows lack a size; the others show once, few, many or a class for expanded clones.

CDR3 protein: CASSLEGAEAGNTIYF
D gene: NA
V gene: TRBV18
clone size: NA

CDR3 protein: CASSGGSSGTDTQYF
D gene: NA
V gene: TRBV5-4
clone size: NA

CDR3 protein: CATQPVLSGGTIYF
D gene: NA
V gene: TRBV15
clone size: NA

CDR3 protein: CASSIAWGPRTNEQFF
D gene: NA
V gene: TRBV19
clone size: NA

CDR3 protein: CASTPGGHVFEQYF
D gene: NA
V gene: TRBV19
clone size: NA

CDR3 protein: CASSFAWGKETQYF
D gene: NA
V gene: TRBV28
clone size: NA

CDR3 protein: CASSSPGLWADEQFF
D gene: TRBD2
V gene: TRBV28
clone size: NA

CDR3 protein: CASSNPGTSGHSYEQYF
D gene: TRBD2
V gene: TRBV19
clone size: NA

CDR3 protein: CASSPSRQTNYGYTF
D gene: NA
V gene: TRBV4-3
clone size: few

CDR3 protein: CASSRLSGVYNEQFF
D gene: NA
V gene: TRBV6-5
clone size: NA

CDR3 protein: CASSGRTSGTNNEQFF
D gene: TRBD2
V gene: TRBV7-8
clone size: NA

CDR3 protein: CASSLGQNYGYTF
D gene: NA
V gene: TRBV5-6
clone size: few

CDR3 protein: CASSEPMLQETQYF
D gene: NA
V gene: TRBV25-1
clone size: few

CDR3 protein: CASSISGSAIGDTQYF
D gene: NA
V gene: TRBV9
clone size: NA

CDR3 protein: CASSQALGGYTF
D gene: NA
V gene: TRBV4-1
clone size: NA

CDR3 protein: CASSQVGTSFNEQFF
D gene: TRBD2
V gene: TRBV4-3
clone size: NA

CDR3 protein: CASSPPRLQGFGDYEQYF
D gene: NA
V gene: TRBV7-3
clone size: NA

CDR3 protein: CATSRKGLAGTYEQYF
D gene: TRBD2
V gene: TRBV15
clone size: NA

CDR3 protein: CASSWRGLDYGYTF
D gene: TRBD1
V gene: TRBV13
clone size: once

CDR3 protein: CASSYSTRYEQYF
D gene: NA
V gene: TRBV6-5
clone size: few

CDR3 protein: CATSRVGGRARFGETQYF
D gene: TRBD2
V gene: TRBV15
clone size: NA

CDR3 protein: CAWSGDGRSTDTQYF
D gene: NA
V gene: TRBV30
clone size: NA

CDR3 protein: CASSELGLYTEAFF
D gene: NA
V gene: TRBV2
clone size: NA

CDR3 protein: CASSFGQGGYEQFF
D gene: TRBD1
V gene: TRBV7-2
clone size: NA

CDR3 protein: CASSVGAGGVNTEAFF
D gene: NA
V gene: TRBV9
clone size: NA

CDR3 protein: CASSVGAGVSKLFF
D gene: NA
V gene: TRBV9
clone size: NA

CDR3 protein: CASSYSSAANPYEQYF
D gene: NA
V gene: TRBV6-5
clone size: NA

CDR3 protein: CASSYLGITEAFF
D gene: NA
V gene: TRBV14
clone size: NA

CDR3 protein: CASSFLRGGYYGYTF
D gene: NA
V gene: TRBV28
clone size: NA

CDR3 protein: CASSRRDMDNEQFF
D gene: NA
V gene: TRBV6-5
clone size: NA